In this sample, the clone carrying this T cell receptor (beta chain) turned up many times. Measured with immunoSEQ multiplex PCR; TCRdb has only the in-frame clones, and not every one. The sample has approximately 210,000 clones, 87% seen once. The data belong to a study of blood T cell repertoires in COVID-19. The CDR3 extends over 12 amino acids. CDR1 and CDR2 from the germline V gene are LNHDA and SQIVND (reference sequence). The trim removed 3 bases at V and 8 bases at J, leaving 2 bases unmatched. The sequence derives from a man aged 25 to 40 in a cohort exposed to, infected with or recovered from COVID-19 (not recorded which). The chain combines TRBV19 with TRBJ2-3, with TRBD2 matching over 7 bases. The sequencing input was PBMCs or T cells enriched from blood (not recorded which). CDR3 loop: CASSMGGSTQYF. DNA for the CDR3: TGTGCCAGTAGTATGGGGGGGAGTACGCAGTATTTT. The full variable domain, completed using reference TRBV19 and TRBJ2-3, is DGGITQSPKYLFRKEGQNVTLSCEQNLNHDAMYWYRQDPGQGLRLIYYSQIVNDFQKGDIAEGYSVSREKKESFPLTVTSAQKNPTAFYLCASSMGGSTQYFGPGTRLTVL.